The 13 T cell receptor beta chains given below trace back to one sample, sequenced in a study of T cell responses to AZD1222 COVID-19 vaccine. TCRdb's copy holds only in-frame clones and misses some; the assay was immunoSEQ multiplex PCR. The table lists 95,000 to 150,000 clones, approximately 88% of them singletons. The sample consisted of peripheral blood, taken on day 0 of AZD1222 vaccination. These receptors originate from an adult in good health.

V usage is TRBV3-1 (or the pseudogene TRBV3-2) and J usage is TRBJ1-4; D is undetermined. Germline-derived CDR1 and CDR2 are LGHDT and YNNKEL (reference sequence). The V end was cut by 6 bases, the J end by 3 bases, with 8 bases between. This CDR3 has 13 amino acids. CDR3 coding DNA: TGTGCCAGCAGACGGGCCCCTAATGAAAAACTGTTTTTT. Translating gives CASRRAPNEKLFF.

This sequence joins TRBV6-5 and TRBJ1-1; D unresolved. This CDR3 comprises 14 residues. The V and J ends lost 4 bases and 5 bases respectively, with 14 bases between them. Germline V CDR1 and CDR2: MNHEY, SVGAGI. For the CDR3, the DNA is TGTGCCAGCAGTTTGCGGGGTCGAGTGACTGAAGCTTTCTTT. This codes for CASSLRGRVTEAFF.

This clone was found once. V gene TRBV15 combines with J gene TRBJ2-3; 10 bases line up with TRBD2. The CDR3 loop spans 13 amino acids. V was clipped by 7 bases and J by 3 bases; unmatched bases: 1. The germline CDR1 and CDR2 sequences are LNHNV and YYDKDF (reference sequence). The CDR3 here is CATTLAGTDTQYF. The CDR3 nucleotides are TGTGCCACCACACTAGCGGGGACAGATACGCAGTATTTT.

The rearrangement uses TRBV5-1 and TRBJ2-2; weak D call: TRBD2 (6 bases). This CDR3 is 15 amino acids long. CDR1 is SGHRS, CDR2 YFSETQ, per germline. V lost 0 bases, J lost 5 bases, and 11 bases lay in between. DNA for the CDR3: TGCGCCAGCAGCTTGGCGGGGGAGAGAACCGGGGAGCTGTTTTTT. It translates to CASSLAGERTGELFF.

The J gene is TRBJ2-7, the V gene TRBV12-3 or TRBV12-4; 7 bases fit TRBD1. The CDR3 spans 12 residues. Trimming took 7 bases from V and 4 from J; bases not matched to a gene: 4. The CDR3 DNA is TGTGCCAGCACCGCACAGGGGTACGAGCAGTACTTC. As protein: CASTAQGYEQYF.

This chain connects TRBV30 to TRBJ1-5; D possibly corresponds to TRBD1 (6 bases). This CDR3 spans 16 amino acids. The germline gives CDR1 GTSNPN, CDR2 SVGIG (reference sequence). Trimming shortened V by 3 bases and J by 4 bases, and 19 bases separated the two germline ends. DNA of the CDR3: TGTGCCTGGAGCACAGGGCTCCAGGGGAGGAATCAGCCCCAGCATTTT. It translates to CAWSTGLQGRNQPQHF.

The V gene is TRBV5-1, the J gene TRBJ2-1, with a possible D match to TRBD1 (6 bases). Germline V gives CDR1 SGHRS, CDR2 YFSETQ. The CDR3 loop spans 15 amino acids. The ends were cut back, 4 bases at V and 0 bases at J, with 11 bases in the middle. The CDR3 DNA is TGCGCCAGCAGCATTGACAGGAGCTCCTACAATGAGCAGTTCTTC. Its protein is CASSIDRSSYNEQFF.

The V and J genes are TRBV7-2 and TRBJ2-7; 7 bases are a match to TRBD2. CDR3 size: 15 residues. Trimming removed 5 bases from V and 4 bases from J; junction bases left unmatched: 11. CDR1 and CDR2 from the germline V gene are SGHTA and FQGNSA. CDR3 sequence (DNA): TGTGCCAGCAGCCCGCCCAGCGGGGTTAGTTACGAGCAGTACTTC. Residues: CASSPPSGVSYEQYF.

The chain couples TRBV6-2 or TRBV6-3 to TRBJ2-6; 7 nucleotides agree with TRBD1. V was pared by 4 bases and J by 2 bases, with 8 bases of the junction left unmatched. Germline CDR1 is MNHEY and CDR2 is SVGEGT. The CDR3 extends over 17 amino acids. The CDR3 sequence is CASSFPPTGPGANVLTF. In DNA form, the CDR3 reads TGTGCCAGCAGTTTCCCTCCGACAGGGCCTGGGGCCAACGTCCTGACTTTC.

V and J are TRBV9 and TRBJ1-2, with D maybe TRBD1 (5 bases). CDR1 is SGDLS, CDR2 YYNGEE, per germline. The length of the CDR3 is 14 residues. V gave up 5 bases and J gave up 0 bases, with 11 bases separating them. CDR3 nucleotide sequence: TGTGCCAGCAGGGAGGGGTGGCCTAACTATGGCTACACCTTC. Translating gives CASREGWPNYGYTF.

This sequence joins TRBV19 and TRBJ1-6, with 7 bases identical to TRBD1. The germline CDR1 and CDR2 sequences are LNHDA and SQIVND (reference sequence). Losses at the gene ends were 4 bases for V and 15 bases for J; bases not matched to a gene: 9. There are 13 residues in the CDR3. Here the CDR3 DNA reads TGTGCCAGTAGTACCAGACAGGGACTGTTCCTCCACTTT. Translated: CASSTRQGLFLHF.

V and J are TRBV6-2 or TRBV6-3 and TRBJ1-2; TRBD1 agrees at 9 bases. V dropped 2 bases and J dropped 8; count of bases not matched to a gene: 6. The CDR3 has 14 residues. Germline V gene sequence: CDR1 MNHEY, CDR2 SVGEGT. CDR3 loop: CASSYGQGMEGYTF. The CDR3 coding sequence is TGTGCCAGCAGTTACGGACAGGGGATGGAGGGCTACACCTTC.

The chain uses TRBV2 and TRBJ1-4, with 7 bases aligning to TRBD1. The germline CDR1 and CDR2 sequences are SNHLY and FYNNEI. The junction had 3 bases not matched to a gene; V was cut back by 8 bases and J by 6 bases. The CDR3 extends over 12 amino acids. The CDR3 bases are TGTGCCAGCGTGGGGACAGATGAAAAACTGTTTTTT. Translating gives CASVGTDEKLFF.